Below, 32 T cell receptor beta chains from the same sample are listed, as sequenced in a study of shared clonotypes between healthy human individuals. Repertoires were generated with immunoSEQ multiplex PCR, while TCRdb's copy carries only in-frame clones and drops some. The sample lists a few million clones, over 90% occurring once. Sequencing was carried out using naive CD4+ T cells from PBMCs. Indicated subset: CD45RA+ positively selected. These receptors were taken from a man younger than 35 in good health. Some clones in this sample may be carry-over from other donors' samples.

The genes are TRBV7-9 and TRBJ2-1; possible D gene TRBD2, 6 bases. V shed 3 bases and J shed 4 bases, with 25 bases lying between them. This CDR3 comprises 19 residues. Germline CDR1 reads SEHNR; CDR2 reads FQNEAQ (reference sequence). This CDR3 is CASSFGPGERYRLYNEQFF. The DNA of the CDR3 is TGTGCCAGCAGCTTTGGCCCGGGAGAGCGATACCGATTATACAATGAGCAGTTCTTC.

The CDR3 is CASSLVARPDEQFF. The CDR3 nucleotides read TGTGCCAGCAGCTTAGTGGCTCGGCCGGATGAGCAGTTCTTC. The chain has TRBV11-2 and TRBJ2-1; D is ambiguous. The CDR3 covers 14 residues. V was clipped by 1 base and J by 8 bases, with 12 bases between them. The germline CDR1 and CDR2 sequences are SGHAT and FQNNGV.

The V and J genes are TRBV5-1 and TRBJ2-2; 8 positions match TRBD2. V gave up 3 bases and J gave up 2 bases; unmatched junction bases: 6. Per germline, CDR1 SGHRS and CDR2 YFSETQ. CDR3 length: 16 residues. In DNA, the CDR3 is TGCGCCAGCAGCTCCCAGGTAGCGGGAAACACCGGGGAGCTGTTTTTT. Translated: CASSSQVAGNTGELFF. The full variable domain, in which reference TRBV5-1 and TRBJ2-2 provide the parts outside the CDR3, is KAGVTQTPRYLIKTRGQQVTLSCSPISGHRSVSWYQQTPGQGLQFLFEYFSETQRNKGNFPGRFSGRQFSNSRSEMNVSTLELGDSALYLCASSSQVAGNTGELFFGEGSRLTVL.

The rearrangement links TRBV2 to TRBJ2-1; TRBD2 matches 9 bases. V shed 6 bases and J 7 bases; nucleotides not matched to a gene: 1. The V gene's germline CDR1 is SNHLY and CDR2 FYNNEI. This CDR3 contains 12 residues. The CDR3 DNA reads as TGTGCCAGCAGGCTAGCGGGAAATGAGCAGTTCTTC. Its protein is CASRLAGNEQFF.

This clone was seen only once. J is TRBJ2-2 and V is TRBV5-4; TRBD2 is a possible D gene (6 bases). Trimming took 3 bases from V and 6 from J, leaving 12 bases between them. This CDR3 is 14 amino acids long. Germline V CDR1 and CDR2: SGHNT, YYREEE (reference sequence). In nucleotides, the CDR3 is TGTGCCAGCAGCTCGACTAGATTCGCCGGGGAGCTGTTTTTT. This gives the protein CASSSTRFAGELFF.

The chain joins TRBV27 to TRBJ1-4, with 7 bases that match TRBD1. CDR1 is MNHEY, CDR2 SMNVEV, per germline (reference sequence). The V gene end was trimmed by 5 bases and the J gene end by 7 bases; junction bases not matched to a gene: 7. The CDR3 loop spans 14 amino acids. The CDR3 is CASSIDRASEKLFF. The CDR3 region has the DNA TGTGCCAGCAGTATCGACAGGGCAAGTGAAAAACTGTTTTTT.

The chain is built from TRBV5-1 and TRBJ2-1; D is perhaps TRBD2 (5 bases). Germline V gives CDR1 SGHRS, CDR2 YFSETQ. This CDR3 spans 13 amino acids. V shed 1 base and J shed 7 bases, with 9 bases lying between them. Written as DNA, the CDR3 is TGCGCCAGCAGCTTGAATCTAGCTAATGAGCAGTTCTTC. This gives the protein CASSLNLANEQFF.

The chain is built from TRBV7-9 and TRBJ1-2; maybe TRBD1 (6 bases). Trimming cost V 8 bases and J 6 bases, with 16 bases left between them. In germline, CDR1 is SEHNR, CDR2 FQNEAQ (reference sequence). The CDR3 contains 13 residues. This CDR3 reads CASGKGGYHGYTF. As DNA, the CDR3 is TGTGCCAGCGGTAAAGGGGGGTATCATGGCTACACCTTC.

J is TRBJ2-5 and V is TRBV12-2; TRBD2, as called in the table, went unchecked against the DNA. TRBV12-2 is tagged as a pseudogene. The CDR3 has 21 residues. CDR3 residues: CASRLKWGSGDGKGGQETQYF. Here the CDR3 DNA reads TGTGCAAGTCGCTTAAAGTGGGGTAGCGGAGATGGGAAGGGTGGCCAAGAGACCCAGTACTTC.

The rearrangement uses TRBV5-6 and TRBJ2-5; 10 nucleotides agree with TRBD2. CDR1 and CDR2 (germline): SGHDT, YYEEEE. This CDR3 has 17 amino acids. Trimming removed 2 bases from V and 4 bases from J; junction bases left unmatched: 11. The CDR3 protein is CASSFGLAGESVETQYF. CDR3 bases: TGTGCCAGCAGCTTTGGTCTAGCGGGAGAGAGTGTAGAGACCCAGTACTTC.

The chain employs TRBV16 and TRBJ1-5; D is unresolved. The CDR3 runs to 16 residues. Trimming stripped 1 base from V and 4 bases from J, with 14 bases between. Germline V lookup: CDR1 KGHSY, CDR2 FQNENV. This chain's CDR3 is CASSQYKRAENQPQHF. CDR3 nucleotides: TGTGCCAGCAGCCAATATAAGAGGGCGGAAAATCAGCCCCAGCATTTT.

The chain has TRBV19 and TRBJ2-2; D gene uncertain. The CDR3 loop spans 12 amino acids. Trimming pared 3 bases from V and 8 bases from J, leaving 7 bases between. Germline V lookup: CDR1 LNHDA, CDR2 SQIVND (reference sequence). This chain's CDR3 is CASSILVGELFF. DNA for the CDR3: TGTGCCAGTAGTATCCTGGTGGGGGAGCTGTTTTTT.

The chain carries TRBV28 and TRBJ2-3, with no clear D. CDR3 length: 12 amino acids. V lost 7 bases, J lost 4 bases, and 9 bases lay in between. Germline-derived CDR1 and CDR2 are MDHEN and SYDVKM. The DNA for the CDR3 is TGTGCCAGCATTGGAGTCCCAGATACGCAGTATTTT. As protein: CASIGVPDTQYF. Filled out from reference TRBV28 and TRBJ2-3, the complete variable domain reads DVKVTQSSRYLVKRTGEKVFLECVQDMDHENMFWYRQDPGLGLRLIYFSYDVKMKEKGDIPEGYSVSREKKERFSLILESASTNQTSMYLCASIGVPDTQYFGPGTRLTVL.

V and J are TRBV2 and TRBJ1-5; tentatively, D is TRBD1 (6 bases). The V end lost 4 bases, the J end lost 1 base, and 11 bases lay between the germline ends. Germline values: CDR1 SNHLY, CDR2 FYNNEI. This CDR3 is built from 15 residues. In DNA form, the CDR3 reads TGTGCCAGCAGTGGGACAGTGGTAAGCAATCAGCCCCAGCATTTT. Residues: CASSGTVVSNQPQHF.

The V call is TRBV12-1, the J call TRBJ1-1. TRBV12-1 is a known pseudogene. CDR3 length: 12 residues. CDR3 DNA: TGTGCCAGCAGCTTTGTTAGCGCTGAAGCTTTCTTT. Translated, it gives CASSFVSAEAFF.

As concerns this clone: The same CDR3 also results from other DNA sequences found in this sample. The J gene is TRBJ2-2, the V gene TRBV5-1; D ambiguous. The CDR3 totals 12 residues. Per germline, CDR1 SGHRS and CDR2 YFSETQ. Trimming removed 1 base from V and 5 bases from J, with 3 bases in between. The CDR3 here is CASSLFTGELFF. The DNA for the CDR3 is TGCGCCAGCAGCTTGTTTACCGGGGAGCTGTTTTTT. Supplemented by reference TRBV5-1 and TRBJ2-2, the full variable domain reads KAGVTQTPRYLIKTRGQQVTLSCSPISGHRSVSWYQQTPGQGLQFLFEYFSETQRNKGNFPGRFSGRQFSNSRSEMNVSTLELGDSALYLCASSLFTGELFFGEGSRLTVL.

The chain recombines TRBV5-1 with TRBJ2-1; 13 bases are a match to TRBD2. V shed 4 bases and J 9 bases; nucleotides not matched to a gene: 7. Germline assignment: CDR1 SGHRS and CDR2 YFSETQ. This CDR3 region has 15 residues. The CDR3: CASSGGLAGYAEQFF. CDR3 bases: TGCGCCAGCAGCGGGGGACTAGCGGGATATGCTGAGCAGTTCTTC.

This chain connects TRBV9 to TRBJ1-3; a possible D gene is TRBD1 (5 bases). Germline V lookup: CDR1 SGDLS, CDR2 YYNGEE. The CDR3 covers 17 residues. Trimming left V 1 base short and J 1 base short, with 15 bases between. CDR3 amino acids: CASSVNPGGGSGNTIYF. The CDR3 nucleotides read TGTGCCAGCAGCGTAAACCCCGGCGGGGGGTCTGGAAACACCATATATTTT.

The chain is built from TRBV7-3 and TRBJ2-3, with 10 bases aligning to TRBD1. V shed 5 bases, J shed 4 bases, and the junction held 12 bases outside the gene matches. This CDR3 is built from 17 residues. Per the germline V gene, CDR1 is SGHTA and CDR2 is FQGTGA. Here the CDR3 reads CASSRRDRGRGADTQYF. The CDR3, as DNA: TGTGCCAGCAGCCGCCGGGACAGGGGACGAGGGGCAGATACGCAGTATTTT.

Comments on this clone: Other DNA sequences in the sample encode the same CDR3. This rearrangement joins TRBV9 to TRBJ2-1, with 7 bases identical to TRBD1. This CDR3 has 14 amino acids. Germline V gene lookup returns CDR1 SGDLS and CDR2 YYNGEE. The V and J ends lost 0 bases and 5 bases, in that order; junction bases with no gene match: 2. The CDR3 sequence: CASSVGQGNNEQFF. For the CDR3, the DNA is TGTGCCAGCAGCGTAGGACAGGGAAACAATGAGCAGTTCTTC.

Here the CDR3 DNA reads TGTGCCAGCAGTTACGTCCAGGGGGATTACGAGCAGTACTTC. This gives the protein CASSYVQGDYEQYF. The chain carries TRBV6-6 and TRBJ2-7; TRBD1 matches at 7 bases. V lost 2 bases, J lost 4 bases, and 5 bases stayed unmatched. This CDR3 is 14 amino acids long. Looked up from germline, CDR1 is MNHNY and CDR2 is SVGAGI (reference sequence).

The V gene is TRBV5-4, the J gene TRBJ1-5; D is possibly TRBD1 (6 bases). V shed 0 bases and J shed 5 bases, with 12 bases lying between them. Germline V CDR1 and CDR2: SGHNT, YYREEE (reference sequence). There are 15 residues in the CDR3. CDR3 amino acids: CASSLAGDAHQPQHF. For the CDR3, the DNA is TGTGCCAGCAGCTTGGCAGGGGATGCTCATCAGCCCCAGCATTTT.

On this clone: Other nucleotide sequences from this sample produce the same CDR3. V is TRBV28 and J is TRBJ2-1; no clear D gene. The germline V gene encodes CDR1 MDHEN and CDR2 SYDVKM. The CDR3 has 11 residues. The germline V and J ends were trimmed by 6 bases and 9 bases, with 9 bases remaining between them. CDR3 DNA sequence: TGTGCCAGCAGCAGCTTGTTTGAGCAGTTCTTC. Its translation is CASSSLFEQFF. Full variable domain (remainder filled in from reference TRBV28 and TRBJ2-1): DVKVTQSSRYLVKRTGEKVFLECVQDMDHENMFWYRQDPGLGLRLIYFSYDVKMKEKGDIPEGYSVSREKKERFSLILESASTNQTSMYLCASSSLFEQFFGPGTRLTVL.

This chain joins TRBV7-6 and TRBJ2-7; D may be TRBD1 or TRBD2 (5 bases each). The CDR3 is made up of 13 amino acids. CDR1 SGHVS and CDR2 FNYEAQ come from the germline V gene. Trimming removed 3 bases from V and 3 bases from J, with 9 bases in between. CDR3 nucleotides: TGTGCCAGCAGCTTGGGACCCGACTACGAGCAGTACTTC. Translation gives CASSLGPDYEQYF.

The CDR3: CAWSRGAGVEQYF. As DNA, the CDR3 is TGTGCCTGGAGTCGGGGAGCGGGAGTCGAGCAGTACTTC. V usage is TRBV30 and J usage is TRBJ2-7; 8 positions agree with TRBD2. The CDR3 contains 13 residues. Germline V gene data show CDR1 as GTSNPN and CDR2 as SVGIG (reference sequence). V was clipped by 2 bases and J by 6 bases; unmatched bases: 6.

This clone was counted between two and nine times. The V and J genes are TRBV27 and TRBJ2-2, with a possible D match to TRBD2 (7 bases). The CDR3 runs 13 residues. Germline loops: CDR1 MNHEY, CDR2 SMNVEV (reference sequence). The V end was cut by 11 bases, the J end by 7 bases, with 17 bases between. The CDR3: CAAHTGGGGELFF. The CDR3 region has the DNA TGTGCCGCTCATACGGGGGGCGGCGGGGAGCTGTTTTTT.

The rearrangement uses TRBV14 and TRBJ2-1, with 11 bases matching TRBD2. Trimming at V came to 1 base and at J to 7 bases, leaving 9 bases not matched to a gene. The CDR3 extends over 17 amino acids. The germline gives CDR1 SGHDN, CDR2 FVKESK. In DNA, the CDR3 is TGTGCCAGCAGCCAAGTTCGTTCTAGCGGGAGGTCTAATGAGCAGTTCTTC. Translating gives CASSQVRSSGRSNEQFF.

This clone was found once. V gene TRBV11-3 combines with J gene TRBJ2-5; D gene uncertain. The length of the CDR3 is 12 residues. Germline loops: CDR1 SGHNT, CDR2 YENEEA. Trimming took off 5 bases at V and 7 bases at J, with 11 bases between the two ends. The CDR3 region is CASSPDRGTQYF. The CDR3 DNA reads TGTGCCAGCAGCCCCGATCGCGGGACCCAGTACTTC. The variable domain in full, with the rest retrieved from reference TRBV11-3 and TRBJ2-5, is EAGVVQSPRYKIIEKKQPVAFWCNPISGHNTLYWYLQNLGQGPELLIRYENEEAVDDSQLPKDRFSAERLKGVDSTLKIQPAELGDSAVYLCASSPDRGTQYFGPGTRLLVL.

V usage is TRBV5-1 and J usage is TRBJ2-2; 9 bases line up with TRBD1. The CDR3 is made up of 16 amino acids. J was trimmed by 5 bases and V by 7 bases; bases with no gene match: 12. Germline lookup yields CDR1 SGHRS and CDR2 YFSETQ. CDR3 protein: CASGTGSVPGTGELFF. CDR3 coding DNA: TGCGCCAGCGGGACAGGGTCGGTTCCGGGGACCGGGGAGCTGTTTTTT.

This clone has just one count. This chain connects TRBV28 to TRBJ2-1, with D possibly matching TRBD1 (6 bases). CDR1 is MDHEN, CDR2 SYDVKM, per germline. The CDR3 totals 14 residues. V was trimmed by 5 bases and J by 4 bases, leaving 12 bases between them. CDR3 in amino acids: CASSTPDSYNEQFF. Here the CDR3 DNA reads TGTGCCAGCAGTACCCCGGACAGTTACAATGAGCAGTTCTTC.

As regards this clone: The same CDR3 can be traced to other DNA sequences in this sample. This rearrangement joins TRBV19 to TRBJ2-7, with D tentatively TRBD1 (7 bases). The CDR3 length is 15 residues. Per germline, CDR1 LNHDA and CDR2 SQIVND (reference sequence). Trimming cost V 3 bases and J 0 bases, with 12 bases left between them. The CDR3 spells CASSIAGTASYEQYF. CDR3 coding DNA: TGTGCCAGTAGTATTGCGGGGACAGCCTCCTACGAGCAGTACTTC.

The CDR3 nucleotides read TGTGCCAGCAGCTTAGTCAGAAGGGGCTACGAGCAGTACTTC. As protein: CASSLVRRGYEQYF. The chain combines TRBV11-2 with TRBJ2-7; D perhaps matches TRBD1 (5 bases). V was cut by 1 base and J by 3 bases, with 10 bases left in between. The CDR3 has 14 residues. Germline V gives CDR1 SGHAT, CDR2 FQNNGV.